These 4 T cell receptor beta chains were sequenced from one sample in a study of molecular identifiers for immune sequencing clone quantification. TCRdb re-derived calls from the PCR reads in MiXCR, one entry per CDR3 protein. This sample yields approximately 630,000 distinct CDR3 sequences, of which approximately 24% are seen a single time; 0.7% to 0.95% belongs to the top ten. The source material was naive CD8+ T cells from blood, with Jurkat cell RNA spiked in. Subset described: FACS-sorted CD8+CD4-CCR7+CD45RA+ naive T cells. The receptors originated from a human donor in good health. Some libraries in this study had Jurkat cell RNA spiked in.

This clonotype was found many times. CDR3 amino acids: CAWSVSGGSYEQYF. DNA for the CDR3: TGTGCCTGGAGTGTTAGCGGGGGTTCCTACGAGCAGTACTTC. V usage is TRBV30 and J usage is TRBJ2-7, with 9 positions matching TRBD2. The CDR3 is made up of 14 amino acids. CDR1 and CDR2 from the germline V gene are GTSNPN and SVGIG (reference sequence). Unmatched junction bases numbered 1, after V lost 0 bases and J lost 1 base.

Worth noting for this clonotype: Relative to the germline gene, one junction end is altered; a read error may explain this. The J gene is TRBJ2-2, the V gene TRBV12-3 or TRBV12-4, with TRBD2 identical over 8 bases. The CDR3 totals 15 residues. CDR3 loop: CTSLLAGGNTGELFF. The CDR3 bases are TGTACCAGCCTCTTGGCGGGGGGGAACACCGGGGAGCTGTTTTTT.

In regard to this clonotype: This CDR3 is missing its conserved last phenylalanine or tryptophan, likely due to a read error. The chain joins TRBV14 to TRBJ2-7; D uncertain. CDR1 is SGHDN and CDR2 is FVKESK in the germline V gene. The CDR3 sequence is 13 residues long. V was clipped by 1 base and J by 0 bases, with 4 bases between them. The CDR3 DNA reads as TGTGCCAGCAGCCAAGGATACTCCTACGAGCAGTACTCC. It is translated as CASSQGYSYEQYS.

A word on this clonotype: A much larger clone lies one base from this, so it may be a read error. The chain has TRBV9 and TRBJ1-3, with D uncertain. CDR1 and CDR2 (germline): SGDLS, YYNGEE. CDR3 length: 13 amino acids. CDR3: CASSPSAGSTIYF. CDR3 coding DNA: TGTGCCAGCAGCCCTTCCGCTGGAAGCACCATATATTTT.